This T cell receptor (beta chain) is drawn from a study of cytotoxic CD8 clonotypes in ibrutinib-treated CLL. Overall study: Mean per-sample yields comprised around 280,000 productive templates and 94,082 productive rearrangements.

Points from the study as a whole: Investigators sampled sustained-remission and progressing patients at differing times. Patients had baseline clonality above age-matched healthy donors, and this clonality moved with circulating CD8+ T-cell counts.

Libraries were prepared by immunoSEQ multiplex PCR; TCRdb keeps only in-frame clonotypes and omits some of them. The sample has 100,000 to 150,000 clones; approximately 85% are singletons. Points on this clone: Its antigen remains unidentified.

V shed 1 base and J shed 5 bases, with 9 bases lying between them. The germline V gene encodes CDR1 SGHTA and CDR2 FQGTGA. This CDR3 contains 13 residues. Source: PBMCs, taken after 24 months of ibrutinib treatment. This chain links TRBV7-3 with TRBJ2-7; unclear D gene. This clonotype originated in a human donor with chronic lymphocytic leukemia. CDR3 sequence: CASSLSPDNEQYF. The CDR3 DNA is TGTGCCAGCAGCTTAAGCCCCGACAACGAGCAGTACTTC.